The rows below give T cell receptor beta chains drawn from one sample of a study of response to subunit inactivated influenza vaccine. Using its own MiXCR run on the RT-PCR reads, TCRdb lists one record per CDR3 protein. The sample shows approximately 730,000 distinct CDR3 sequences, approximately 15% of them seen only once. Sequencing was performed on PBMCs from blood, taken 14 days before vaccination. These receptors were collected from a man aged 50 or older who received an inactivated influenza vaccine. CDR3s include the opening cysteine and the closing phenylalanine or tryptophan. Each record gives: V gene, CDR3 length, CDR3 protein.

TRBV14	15	CASSQAYRMNSPLHF
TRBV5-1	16	CASSLASGGGANEQFF
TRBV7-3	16	CASSLTLGDLNQPQHF
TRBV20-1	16	CSANLGRDGTTDTQYF
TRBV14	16	CASSQAGQGINYGYTF
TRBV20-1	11	CSASLGAEQYF
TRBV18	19	CASSPRPHRTANMNTEAFF
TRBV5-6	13	CASSLQDSYEQYF
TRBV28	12	CASSSRHAEAFF
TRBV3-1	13	CASSQDRSNEQFF
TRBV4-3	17	CASSQDLTGRGGDEQFF
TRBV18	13	CASSPRSDTEAFF
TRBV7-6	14	CASSPRYRGNEQFF
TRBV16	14	CASSQRGRSTEAFF
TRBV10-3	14	CAISEGVQGNEQYF
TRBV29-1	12	CSVEFTAYGYTF
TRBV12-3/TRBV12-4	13	CASSRAGAMEQYF
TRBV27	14	CASSLVQAVETQYF
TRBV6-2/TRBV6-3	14	CASSTPGQYYEQYF
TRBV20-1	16	CSAKTSGGEITYEQYF
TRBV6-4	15	CASSALGGGTDTQYF
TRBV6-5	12	CATQGDKETQYF
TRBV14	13	CASRRGGAVEQFF
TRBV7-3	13	CASSLDYLNEQFF
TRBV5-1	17	CASSLVGRAGWNTEAFF
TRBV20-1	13	CSASPGSTGELFF
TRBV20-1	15	CSGDEGGRNNSPLHF
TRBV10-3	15	CAIRRQGVSTDTQYF
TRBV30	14	CAWSEASSRDTQYF
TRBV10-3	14	CATAGGQVNQPQHF
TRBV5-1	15	CASSPLASGRQAQYF
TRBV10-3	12	CAISESDQPQHF
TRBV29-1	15	CSVEEGPSRRGEQYF
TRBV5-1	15	CASTILPDGGNTIYF
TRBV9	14	CASSSYRDSREQYF
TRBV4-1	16	CASSRTGTGTNYEQYF
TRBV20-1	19	CSARPSGGLAGGGTDTQYF
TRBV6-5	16	CASSYLRVRNTGELFF
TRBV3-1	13	CASSHTSGNEQFF